The 11 T cell receptor beta chains in this list originate from one sample, sequenced in a study of CD8+CD57+ T cells in acquired aplastic anemia. Genomic DNA provided the template from which TCR beta VDJ and CDR3 profiles were obtained. MiXCR was run by TCRdb on the reads, yielding one entry per CDR3 protein. The sample records approximately 130,000 distinct CDR3 sequences, more than 35% being singletons. The sample comprised sorted CD4+, CD8+, or CD8+CD57+ T cells (not recorded which) from PBMCs. All receptors derive from a human donor in good health, serving as a control.

This clonotype occurred many times. This sequence joins TRBV7-8 and TRBJ2-5; D unclear. V was clipped by 5 bases and J by 2 bases, with 6 bases between them. Per germline, CDR1 SGHVS and CDR2 FQNEAQ. The CDR3 is 12 amino acids. The CDR3 DNA sequence: TGTGCCAGCAGCCCCTTACAAGAGACCCAGTACTTC. Its protein product is CASSPLQETQYF.

The chain carries TRBV10-3 and TRBJ1-2; TRBD1 is a possible D gene (5 bases). The CDR3 is 13 residues long. V dropped 6 bases and J dropped 7 bases, with 15 bases sitting between them. The germline V gene has CDR1 ENHRY and CDR2 SYGVKD. In DNA, the CDR3 is TGTGCCATCAGGGAGGTAGGGGACTCTGGCTACACCTTC. This codes for CAIREVGDSGYTF.

The chain is built from TRBV5-5 and TRBJ1-5; D is perhaps TRBD1 (5 bases). Germline V gene sequence: CDR1 SGHKS, CDR2 YYEKEE (reference sequence). With 5 bases removed from V and 7 bases from J, the gap between germline ends came to 16 bases. CDR3 length: 14 residues. CDR3 protein: CASSPLQGGQPQHF. For the CDR3, the DNA is TGTGCCAGCAGTCCCCTTCAGGGAGGACAGCCCCAGCATTTT.

Notes on this clonotype: A much larger clone differs by one base, so this may be a read error. V usage is TRBV9 and J usage is TRBJ2-1; D remains unclear. This CDR3 has 13 residues. V was pared by 5 bases and J by 10 bases, with 16 bases between. Per the germline V gene, CDR1 is SGDLS and CDR2 is YYNGEE. The CDR3 spells CASSYSMEGEQFF. The DNA for the CDR3 is TGTGCCAGCAGTTACTCGATGGAAGGGGAGCAGTTCTTC.

This clonotype occurred many times. The rearrangement joins TRBV4-2 to TRBJ2-3, with D possibly being TRBD1 or TRBD2 (5 bases each). The CDR3 runs 16 residues. The V gene lost 4 bases and the J gene lost 0 bases, with 14 bases spanning the gap. Germline CDR1 LGHNA, CDR2 YNFKEQ. The CDR3 region is CASSLERGGSTDTQYF. Here the CDR3 DNA reads TGTGCCAGCAGCCTTGAGAGGGGCGGGAGCACAGATACGCAGTATTTT.

This clonotype was observed a single time. The genes are TRBV2 and TRBJ1-1; D remains ambiguous. The germline V gene encodes CDR1 SNHLY and CDR2 FYNNEI. This CDR3 region has 11 residues. In nucleotides, the CDR3 is TGTGCTACCGAGAGCAACACTGAAGCTTTCTTT. It yields the protein CATESNTEAFF.

This rearrangement joins TRBV24-1 to TRBJ2-3; a possible D gene is TRBD2 (7 bases). From germline, CDR1 is KGHDR and CDR2 SFDVKD. V was trimmed by 3 bases and J by 3 bases, leaving 15 bases between them. There are 16 residues in the CDR3. Here the CDR3 reads CATSDPRRGPTDTQYF. The CDR3 region has the DNA TGTGCCACCAGTGATCCCCGGCGGGGGCCTACAGATACGCAGTATTTT.

This clonotype came up many times. This rearrangement joins TRBV5-1 to TRBJ1-2, with TRBD1 matching over 7 bases. Germline loops: CDR1 SGHRS, CDR2 YFSETQ. The CDR3 totals 13 residues. Losses at the gene ends were 2 bases for V and 5 bases for J; bases not matched to a gene: 3. CDR3 region: CASSLGTVYGYTF. The DNA of the CDR3 is TGCGCCAGCAGCTTAGGGACAGTTTATGGCTACACCTTC.

There are many counts of this clonotype. The chain has TRBV29-1 and TRBJ2-5; D may be TRBD2 (6 bases). Germline lookup yields CDR1 SQVTM and CDR2 ANQGSEA. The V end lost 6 bases, the J end lost 4 bases, and 15 bases lay between the germline ends. CDR3 size: 13 residues. The CDR3 spells CSVGGGPSETQYF. CDR3 nucleotide sequence: TGCAGCGTCGGCGGAGGGCCCTCAGAGACCCAGTACTTC.

The V and J genes are TRBV27 and TRBJ1-1; no definite D call. Germline V gene lookup returns CDR1 MNHEY and CDR2 SMNVEV (reference sequence). The CDR3 consists of 13 residues. The V end was cut by 3 bases, the J end by 4 bases, with 9 bases between. The chain's CDR3 is CASSFDRSTEAFF. In DNA form, the CDR3 reads TGTGCCAGCAGTTTTGACCGGTCCACTGAAGCTTTCTTT.

Ten or more counts support this clonotype. This chain links TRBV20-1 with TRBJ1-3, with 8 bases identical to TRBD1. CDR1 and CDR2 from the germline V gene are DFQATT and SNEGSKA (reference sequence). The CDR3 runs 18 residues. V gave up 5 bases and J gave up 3 bases; unmatched junction bases: 18. CDR3 in amino acids: CSAQRPYGQGALGNTIYF. In DNA form, the CDR3 reads TGCAGTGCTCAGAGGCCTTACGGGCAGGGGGCTCTTGGAAACACCATATATTTT.